This T cell receptor beta chain emerged from a study of T-cell reconstitution after alpha-beta-depleted transplantation in children. Notes on the study in general: Certain patients had high TCRbeta diversity at day 60, and it came from recipient T cells and thymic progenitors that survived.

Trimming pared 4 bases from V and 1 base from J, leaving 16 bases between. The CDR3 totals 15 residues. Germline V lookup: CDR1 DFQATT, CDR2 SNEGSKA (reference sequence). This clonotype has a count of ten or more. Its matching antigen is unknown. Construction of the TCRbeta library involved unique molecular identifiers. TCRdb recomputed calls from the PCR reads with MiXCR, one row per CDR3 protein. The sample has about 260,000 distinct CDR3 sequences, 7.5% to 9.5% seen once. The sample here was PBMCs, mostly from graft donor cells, taken 180 days after TCRalphabeta/CD19-depleted stem cell transplant. The rearrangement uses TRBV20-1 and TRBJ1-1, with D possibly being TRBD1 (5 bases). The TCR sequence derives from a male patient younger than 18 who had a stem cell transplant for acute lymphoblastic leukemia, so the T cells may come from the graft donor. Here the CDR3 DNA reads TGCAGTGCTAACTATGGGGGGAATAGGAACACTGAAGCTTTCTTT. It codes for CSANYGGNRNTEAFF.